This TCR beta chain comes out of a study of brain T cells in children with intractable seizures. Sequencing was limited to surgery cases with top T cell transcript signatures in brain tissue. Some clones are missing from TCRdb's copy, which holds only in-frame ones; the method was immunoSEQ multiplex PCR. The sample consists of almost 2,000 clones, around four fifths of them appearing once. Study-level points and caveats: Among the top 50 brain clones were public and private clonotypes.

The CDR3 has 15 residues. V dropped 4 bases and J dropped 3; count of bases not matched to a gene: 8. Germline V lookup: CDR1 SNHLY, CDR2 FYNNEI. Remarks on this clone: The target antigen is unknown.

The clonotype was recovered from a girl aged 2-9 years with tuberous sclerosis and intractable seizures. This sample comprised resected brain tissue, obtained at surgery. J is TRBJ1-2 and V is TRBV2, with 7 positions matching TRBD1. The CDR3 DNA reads TGTGCCAGCAGTGTCCCCACAGGGGAGGACTATGGCTACACCTTC. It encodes CASSVPTGEDYGYTF.